This T cell receptor (beta chain) is from a study of neoadjuvant nivolumab and ipilimumab in lung cancer (dated by TCRdb to 2020 to 2022). Study-level background: Intravenous nivolumab was dosed at 3 mg/kg on days 1, 15 and 29, and in the combination arm ipilimumab 1 mg/kg was added on day 1 only. In the trial, 40 to 45 patients with operable NSCLC were treated, of whom around 23 were randomized to nivolumab monotherapy and about 21 to nivolumab plus ipilimumab. Matched pretherapy and resected tumor pairs were analyzed from seven patients, of whom four had been treated with nivolumab and three with nivolumab plus ipilimumab. The study compared TCR repertoires in pretherapy (baseline) peripheral blood with TCR repertoires in tumors resected at surgery following neoadjuvant immune checkpoint blockade. The primary endpoint of the trial was the rate of major pathologic response (MPR) in the intention-to-treat population of each study arm. Points the paper makes about the study in general: TCR richness and clonality were greater in resected tumors than in tumor-adjacent uninvolved lung, and increases were seen in more dual-therapy-treated tumors. There was no significant correlation between TCR clonality and pathologic tumor regression, and just a single major-pathologic-response sample was available for the clonality-regression analysis. A small number of samples was subjected to TCR sequencing. Tumor T-cell richness and clonality rose from pretherapy to surgery in three of three dual-therapy tumors but in only two of four nivolumab-treated tumors. A positive correlation was observed between pretherapy blood TCR richness and richness in tumors resected after neoadjuvant therapy (Spearman R ≈ 0.8).

Trimming at the junction amounts to 1 base on V and 4 bases on J, and the germline ends lie 10 bases apart. The CDR1 and CDR2 encoded by the germline V gene are SNHLY and FYNNEI. Its CDR3 holds 14 amino acids, cysteine through phenylalanine. Kept here is only the CDR3 DNA, which spans 42 bases and is read in frame from base 1. According to the study, the label for this sample's time point signals: at surgical resection after neoadjuvant nivolumab +/- ipilimumab. Samples came from the phase 2 randomized NEOSTAR trial, which tested neoadjuvant nivolumab or nivolumab plus ipilimumab followed by surgery in operable NSCLC. Turning to this clone: It has no known antigen specificity. No clone much larger than this one lies a single base away; base qualities are absent.

Libraries were constructed by the immunoSEQ multiplex PCR assay. The study's own analysis went as follows. Repertoires were summarized by richness and clonality, and significantly expanded and contracted clones were identified between pre- and post-therapy samples. TCRdb provides this immuneACCESS table in a form limited to in-frame rearrangements. Some clones are lacking; in checked studies, under half of them reflect an unresolved V gene, and why the rest are absent is not known. D and trimming were read from the DNA, whereas the V and J calls and clone size are those reported in that table. This sample gives about 26,000 clones in total; 82% of them show up just once. In total, the top ten clones hold roughly 8.9% of the sample.

The sample consisted of tumor tissue, taken after neoadjuvant nivolumab, alone or with ipilimumab, at or shortly before surgery. The TCR sequence derives from an adult with non-small cell lung cancer. The chain joins TRBV2 to TRBJ1-2; no confident D gene assignment can be made. In nucleotides, the sequence is TGTGCCAGCAGTGAAGAGGCCCCCCTCTATGGCTACACCTTC. This translates into CASSEEAPLYGYTF.